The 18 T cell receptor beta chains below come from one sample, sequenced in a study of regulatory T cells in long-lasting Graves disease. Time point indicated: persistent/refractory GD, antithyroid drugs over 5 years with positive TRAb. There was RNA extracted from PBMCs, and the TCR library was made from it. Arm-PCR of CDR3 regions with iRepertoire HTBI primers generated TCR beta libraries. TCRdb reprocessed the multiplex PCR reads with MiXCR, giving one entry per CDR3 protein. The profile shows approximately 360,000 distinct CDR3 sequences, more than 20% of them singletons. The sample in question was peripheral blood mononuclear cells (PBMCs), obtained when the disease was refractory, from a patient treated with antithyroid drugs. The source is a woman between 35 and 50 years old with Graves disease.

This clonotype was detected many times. The CDR3 region is CSASGAGGPETQYF. As DNA, the CDR3 is TGCAGTGCTAGTGGAGCGGGAGGGCCAGAGACCCAGTACTTC. The rearrangement uses TRBV20-1 and TRBJ2-5; 10 bases are a match to TRBD2. This CDR3 is 14 amino acids long. V lost 3 bases to trimming and J lost 4 bases; unmatched junction nucleotides: 5. Germline V gene data show CDR1 as DFQATT and CDR2 as SNEGSKA (reference sequence).

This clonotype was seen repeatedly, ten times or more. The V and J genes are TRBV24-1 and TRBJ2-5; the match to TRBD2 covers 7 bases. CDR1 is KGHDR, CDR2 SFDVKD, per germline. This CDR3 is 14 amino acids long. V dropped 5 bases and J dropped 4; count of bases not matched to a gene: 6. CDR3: CATSGPAGVETQYF. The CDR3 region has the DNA TGTGCCACCAGTGGACCCGCGGGGGTAGAGACCCAGTACTTC.

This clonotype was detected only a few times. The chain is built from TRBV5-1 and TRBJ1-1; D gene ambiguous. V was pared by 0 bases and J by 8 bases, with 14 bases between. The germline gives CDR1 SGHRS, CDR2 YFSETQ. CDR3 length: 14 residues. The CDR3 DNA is TGCGCCAGCAGCTTGGAGAGGGCAGCGATCGAAGCTTTCTTT. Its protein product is CASSLERAAIEAFF.

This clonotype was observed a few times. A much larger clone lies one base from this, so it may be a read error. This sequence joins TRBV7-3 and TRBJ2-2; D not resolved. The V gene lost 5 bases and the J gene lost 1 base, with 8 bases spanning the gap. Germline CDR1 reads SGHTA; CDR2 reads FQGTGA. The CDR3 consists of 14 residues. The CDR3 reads CASSPPGNTGELFF. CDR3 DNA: TGTGCCAGCAGCCCCCCGGGGAACACCGGGGAGCTGTTTTTT.

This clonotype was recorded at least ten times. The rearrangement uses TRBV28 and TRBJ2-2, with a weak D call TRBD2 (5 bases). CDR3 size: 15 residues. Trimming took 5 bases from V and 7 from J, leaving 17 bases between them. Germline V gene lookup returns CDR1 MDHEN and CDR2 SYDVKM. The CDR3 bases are TGTGCCAGCAGTCCGAAAAAGAGGGTAGGCGGGGAGCTGTTTTTT. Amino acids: CASSPKKRVGGELFF. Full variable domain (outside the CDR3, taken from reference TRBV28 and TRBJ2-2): DVKVTQSSRYLVKRTGEKVFLECVQDMDHENMFWYRQDPGLGLRLIYFSYDVKMKEKGDIPEGYSVSREKKERFSLILESASTNQTSMYLCASSPKKRVGGELFFGEGSRLTVL.

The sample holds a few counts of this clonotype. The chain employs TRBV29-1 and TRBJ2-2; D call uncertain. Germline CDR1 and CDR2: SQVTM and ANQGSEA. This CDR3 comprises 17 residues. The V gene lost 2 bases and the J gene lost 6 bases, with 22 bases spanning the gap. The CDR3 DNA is TGCAGCGTTGAAATGGGCCGGTCGGTTTTACACGCCGGGGAGCTGTTTTTT. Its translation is CSVEMGRSVLHAGELFF.

The CDR3 region is CASRRHRGMSGYEQYF. The CDR3 nucleotides are TGTGCCAGCAGACGACACAGGGGGATGAGTGGCTACGAGCAGTACTTC. The rearrangement uses TRBV5-6 and TRBJ2-7; 8 positions match TRBD1. The CDR3 runs 16 residues. After removal of 5 bases from V and 3 bases from J, the junction contained 13 bases not matched to a gene. Germline lookup yields CDR1 SGHDT and CDR2 YYEEEE.

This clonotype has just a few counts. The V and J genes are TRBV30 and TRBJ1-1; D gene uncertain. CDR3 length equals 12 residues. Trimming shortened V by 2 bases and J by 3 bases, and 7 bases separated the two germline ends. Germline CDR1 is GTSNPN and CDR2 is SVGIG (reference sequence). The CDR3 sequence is CAWSPPYTEAFF. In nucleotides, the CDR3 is TGTGCCTGGAGTCCCCCGTACACTGAAGCTTTCTTT.

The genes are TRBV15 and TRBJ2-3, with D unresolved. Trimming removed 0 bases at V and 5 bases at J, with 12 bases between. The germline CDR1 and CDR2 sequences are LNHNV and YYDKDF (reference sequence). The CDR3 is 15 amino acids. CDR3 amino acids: CATSRDLGGLDTQYF. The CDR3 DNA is TGTGCCACCAGCAGAGATCTGGGCGGCTTAGATACGCAGTATTTT.

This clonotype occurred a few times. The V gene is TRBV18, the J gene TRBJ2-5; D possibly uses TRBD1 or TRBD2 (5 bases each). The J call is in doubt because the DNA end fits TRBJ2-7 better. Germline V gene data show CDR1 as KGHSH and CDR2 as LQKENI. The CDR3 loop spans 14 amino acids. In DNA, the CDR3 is TGTGCCAGCTCACCAAGGGGAGTGATCTACGAGCAGTACTTC. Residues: CASSPRGVIYEQYF.

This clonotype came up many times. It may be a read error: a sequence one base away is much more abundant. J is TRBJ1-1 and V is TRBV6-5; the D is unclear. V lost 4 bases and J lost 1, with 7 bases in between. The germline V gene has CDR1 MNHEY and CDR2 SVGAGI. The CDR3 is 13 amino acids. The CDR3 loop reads CASSLFRNTEAFF. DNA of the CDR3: TGTGCCAGCAGTTTATTCCGGAACACTGAAGCTTTCTTT.

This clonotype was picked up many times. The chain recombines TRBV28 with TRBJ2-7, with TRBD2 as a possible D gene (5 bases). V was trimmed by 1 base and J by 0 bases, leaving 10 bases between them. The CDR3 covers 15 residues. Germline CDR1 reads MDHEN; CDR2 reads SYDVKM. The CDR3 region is CASSLFLAFSYEQYF. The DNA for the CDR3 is TGTGCCAGCAGTTTATTCTTAGCGTTCTCCTACGAGCAGTACTTC. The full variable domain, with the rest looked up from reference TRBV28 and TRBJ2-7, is DVKVTQSSRYLVKRTGEKVFLECVQDMDHENMFWYRQDPGLGLRLIYFSYDVKMKEKGDIPEGYSVSREKKERFSLILESASTNQTSMYLCASSLFLAFSYEQYFGPGTRLTVT.

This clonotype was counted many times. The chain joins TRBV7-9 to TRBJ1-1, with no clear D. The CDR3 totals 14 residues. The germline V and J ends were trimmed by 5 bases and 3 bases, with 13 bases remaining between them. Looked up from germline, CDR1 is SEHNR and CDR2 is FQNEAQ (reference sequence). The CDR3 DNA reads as TGTGCCAGCAGCCCCATCACCCCCTACACTGAAGCTTTCTTT. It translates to CASSPITPYTEAFF. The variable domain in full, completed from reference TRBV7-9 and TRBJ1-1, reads DTGVSQNPRHKITKRGQNVTFRCDPISEHNRLYWYRQTLGQGPEFLTYFQNEAQLEKSRLLSDRFSAERPKGSFSTLEIQRTEQGDSAMYLCASSPITPYTEAFFGQGTRLTVV.

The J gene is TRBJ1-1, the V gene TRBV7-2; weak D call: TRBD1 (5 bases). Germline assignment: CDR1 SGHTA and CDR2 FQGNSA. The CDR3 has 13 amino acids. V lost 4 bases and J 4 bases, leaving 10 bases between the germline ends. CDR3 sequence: CASSSAGITEAFF. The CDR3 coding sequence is TGTGCCAGCAGCTCCGCAGGGATCACTGAAGCTTTCTTT.

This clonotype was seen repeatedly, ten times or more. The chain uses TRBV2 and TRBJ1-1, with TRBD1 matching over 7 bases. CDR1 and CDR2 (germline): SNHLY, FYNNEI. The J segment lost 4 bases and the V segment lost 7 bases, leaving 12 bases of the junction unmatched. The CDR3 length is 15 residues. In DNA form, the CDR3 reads TGTGCCAGCAAGGGGGAGGGGGCTTTGGGCACTGAAGCTTTCTTT. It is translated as CASKGEGALGTEAFF.

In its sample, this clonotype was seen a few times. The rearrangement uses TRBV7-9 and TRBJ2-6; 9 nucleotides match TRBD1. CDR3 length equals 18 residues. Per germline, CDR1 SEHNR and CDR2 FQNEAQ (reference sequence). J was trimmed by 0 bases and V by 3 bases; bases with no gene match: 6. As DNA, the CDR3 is TGTGCCAGCAGCTTGGCCGGGACAGGGCCCTCTGGGGCCAACGTCCTGACTTTC. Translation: CASSLAGTGPSGANVLTF.

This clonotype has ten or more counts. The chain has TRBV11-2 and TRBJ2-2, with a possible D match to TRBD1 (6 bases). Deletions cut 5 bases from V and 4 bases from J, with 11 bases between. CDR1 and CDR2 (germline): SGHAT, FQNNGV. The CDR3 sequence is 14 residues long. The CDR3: CASSRGQSTGELFF. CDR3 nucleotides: TGTGCCAGCAGCCGAGGACAGAGCACCGGGGAGCTGTTTTTT.

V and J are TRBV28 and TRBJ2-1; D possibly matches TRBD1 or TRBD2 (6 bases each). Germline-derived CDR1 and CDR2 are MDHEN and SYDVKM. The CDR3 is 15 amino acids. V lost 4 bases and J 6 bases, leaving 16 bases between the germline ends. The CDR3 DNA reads TGTGCCAGCAGTTGGCGCGGGACACGGTTCAATGAGCAGTTCTTC. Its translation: CASSWRGTRFNEQFF.